A single sample gave rise to the 27 T cell receptor beta chains below, sequenced in a study of blood T cell repertoires in COVID-19. Some clones are missing from TCRdb's copy, which holds only in-frame ones; the method was immunoSEQ multiplex PCR. Of a few hundred thousand clones listed, approximately 86% are singletons. Sequencing used peripheral blood. The receptors here all came from a man aged 18 to 29 with active or convalescent COVID-19.

This clone came up once. The sample carries other DNA sequences with the same CDR3. V gene TRBV7-2 combines with J gene TRBJ2-5, with 15 bases that match TRBD2. The length of the CDR3 is 15 residues. With V trimmed by 5 bases and J by 4 bases, 2 bases remained unmatched. The germline V gene has CDR1 SGHTA and CDR2 FQGNSA. CDR3 in amino acids: CASSRTSGGAETQYF. In DNA, the CDR3 is TGTGCCAGCAGCAGGACTAGCGGGGGGGCAGAGACCCAGTACTTC.

This rearrangement joins TRBV11-2 to TRBJ1-2; D gene unclear. Looked up from germline, CDR1 is SGHAT and CDR2 is FQNNGV. The CDR3 covers 13 residues. V was cut by 2 bases and J by 4 bases, with 8 bases left in between. The CDR3 DNA is TGTGCCAGCAGCTTATCACAGATCTATGGCTACACCTTC. Its protein is CASSLSQIYGYTF.

The chain is built from TRBV7-2 and TRBJ2-7; a possible D gene is TRBD1 (5 bases). The CDR3 covers 12 residues. Trimming stripped 1 base from V and 9 bases from J, with 10 bases between. Germline V CDR1 and CDR2: SGHTA, FQGNSA. In DNA, the CDR3 is TGTGCCAGCAGCTTAGGGGGCCCAGGGCAGTACTTC. It specifies CASSLGGPGQYF.

The V and J genes are TRBV10-1 and TRBJ2-1; 10 nucleotides match TRBD2. The CDR3 is 15 residues long. Germline CDR1 reads WNHNN; CDR2 reads SYGVQD (reference sequence). V lost 5 bases and J lost 7; bases outside the gene matches: 8. The CDR3 sequence is CASSSAGGLGNEQFF. The CDR3 DNA sequence: TGCGCCAGCAGTTCAGCGGGGGGGCTTGGGAATGAGCAGTTCTTC.

V and J are TRBV2 and TRBJ1-6; TRBD1 aligns across 9 bases. V was clipped by 6 bases and J by 10 bases; unmatched bases: 10. CDR1 and CDR2 (germline): SNHLY, FYNNEI. The CDR3 length is 15 residues. DNA of the CDR3: TGTGCCAGCAGCCTTGGGGGACAGGGTAGATCACCCCTCCACTTT. It codes for CASSLGGQGRSPLHF.

The chain recombines TRBV28 with TRBJ1-2, with D possibly being TRBD1 (5 bases). V lost 11 bases and J 3 bases, leaving 19 bases between the germline ends. The CDR3 runs 14 residues. The germline V gene has CDR1 MDHEN and CDR2 SYDVKM. This CDR3 is CAGRDGRRDYGYTF. As DNA, the CDR3 is TGTGCCGGCCGGGACGGCAGGAGGGACTATGGCTACACCTTC.

The CDR3 sequence: CASSSGTENTEAFF. The CDR3 coding sequence is TGCGCCAGCAGCTCAGGGACAGAGAACACTGAAGCTTTCTTT. This rearrangement joins TRBV5-1 to TRBJ1-1; 7 bases map to TRBD1. CDR3 length: 14 residues. The V segment lost 3 bases and the J segment 1 base; nucleotides outside the gene matches: 3. Germline V CDR1 and CDR2: SGHRS, YFSETQ. Full variable domain (missing parts from reference TRBV5-1 and TRBJ1-1): KAGVTQTPRYLIKTRGQQVTLSCSPISGHRSVSWYQQTPGQGLQFLFEYFSETQRNKGNFPGRFSGRQFSNSRSEMNVSTLELGDSALYLCASSSGTENTEAFFGQGTRLTVV.

The chain has TRBV5-1 and TRBJ2-5, with TRBD2 identical over 9 bases. V dropped 4 bases and J dropped 1; count of bases not matched to a gene: 2. From germline, CDR1 is SGHRS and CDR2 YFSETQ. The CDR3 runs to 14 residues. The chain's CDR3 is CASSQGLAQETQYF. The CDR3 DNA is TGCGCCAGCAGCCAGGGACTAGCCCAAGAGACCCAGTACTTC.

This clone showed up many times. The V call is TRBV7-9, the J call TRBJ2-5, with TRBD2 matching 8 bases. In germline, CDR1 is SEHNR, CDR2 FQNEAQ (reference sequence). The CDR3 is made up of 14 amino acids. V lost 8 bases, J lost 3 bases, and 8 bases stayed unmatched. The CDR3 coding sequence is TGTGCCAGCCGAGGCGGGGGGATTGAAGAGACCCAGTACTTC. Translating gives CASRGGGIEETQYF.

The chain recombines TRBV25-1 with TRBJ2-2, with 12 positions matching TRBD2. This CDR3 is built from 18 residues. The V gene end was trimmed by 3 bases and the J gene end by 4 bases; junction bases not matched to a gene: 9. Germline values: CDR1 MGHDK, CDR2 SYGVNS. The CDR3 loop is CASSDPETSGSLTGELFF. The CDR3 coding sequence is TGTGCCAGCAGTGACCCCGAGACTAGCGGGAGCCTCACCGGGGAGCTGTTTTTT.

J is TRBJ2-7 and V is TRBV3-1 (or the pseudogene TRBV3-2); 9 bases map to TRBD2. V lost 1 base, J lost 1 base, and 11 bases stayed unmatched. The germline V gene encodes CDR1 LGHDT and CDR2 YNNKEL (reference sequence). The length of the CDR3 is 18 residues. CDR3 DNA sequence: TGTGCCAGCAGCCAAGGACTGTCAGCGGGGGGACCTTCCTACGAGCAGTACTTC. It codes for CASSQGLSAGGPSYEQYF.

The rearrangement uses TRBV10-3 and TRBJ1-1; D is undetermined. The germline V gene has CDR1 ENHRY and CDR2 SYGVKD. V lost 7 bases and J lost 1, with 4 bases in between. CDR3 length equals 11 residues. The CDR3 region is CAIMANTEAFF. The CDR3 nucleotides are TGTGCCATCATGGCGAACACTGAAGCTTTCTTT.

This chain joins TRBV3-1 (or the pseudogene TRBV3-2) and TRBJ1-6, with 7 bases matching TRBD1. Germline V gene lookup returns CDR1 LGHDT and CDR2 YNNKEL (reference sequence). The CDR3 contains 18 residues. The junction had 13 bases not matched to a gene; V was cut back by 8 bases and J by 0 bases. The CDR3 loop is CASSHRDSLSSYNSPLHF. CDR3 coding DNA: TGTGCCAGCTCCCATCGGGACAGTCTAAGCTCCTATAATTCACCCCTCCACTTT.

This chain connects TRBV5-6 to TRBJ2-7, with D perhaps matching TRBD1 (5 bases). This CDR3 region has 15 residues. V gave up 1 base and J gave up 0 bases, with 11 bases separating them. The germline CDR1 and CDR2 sequences are SGHDT and YYEEEE. The CDR3 sequence: CASSLLGHSSYEQYF. The DNA for the CDR3 is TGTGCCAGCAGCTTGCTAGGACATAGCTCCTACGAGCAGTACTTC.

V gene TRBV2 combines with J gene TRBJ1-2, with D perhaps matching TRBD1 (5 bases). CDR1 SNHLY and CDR2 FYNNEI come from the germline V gene. V lost 9 bases, J lost 0 bases, and 11 bases lay in between. This CDR3 region has 13 residues. In nucleotides, the CDR3 is TGTGCCAGTACAGGCGTTACTAACTATGGCTACACCTTC. Encoded protein: CASTGVTNYGYTF.

The chain is built from TRBV25-1 and TRBJ1-3; TRBD1 is a possible D gene (5 bases). This CDR3 has 13 residues. Germline V CDR1 and CDR2: MGHDK, SYGVNS. V was shortened by 5 bases and J by 4 bases, with 9 bases between the two germline ends. CDR3 sequence (DNA): TGTGCCAGCAGTCCCTCAGGGGGAAACACCATATATTTT. Protein product: CASSPSGGNTIYF.

The chain uses TRBV27 and TRBJ2-3, with 9 bases lining up with TRBD2. The ends lost 7 bases at V and 3 bases at J; junction bases unmatched: 20. Germline lookup yields CDR1 MNHEY and CDR2 SMNVEV (reference sequence). This CDR3 has 19 amino acids. The CDR3 DNA reads as TGTGCCAGCAAACCCACCTGGGCTAGCGGGATTTTTCGGACAGATACGCAGTATTTT. Its protein is CASKPTWASGIFRTDTQYF.

The chain joins TRBV7-9 to TRBJ1-1; no definite D call. Trimming took off 4 bases at V and 4 bases at J, with 13 bases between the two ends. The CDR3 consists of 14 residues. The germline V gene encodes CDR1 SEHNR and CDR2 FQNEAQ (reference sequence). The CDR3 bases are TGTGCCAGCAGCTCCGGATGGGAGGGCACTGAAGCTTTCTTT. Protein sequence: CASSSGWEGTEAFF.

The chain has TRBV27 and TRBJ1-6; 11 positions match TRBD1. Germline V gene lookup returns CDR1 MNHEY and CDR2 SMNVEV (reference sequence). With V trimmed by 3 bases and J by 13 bases, 8 bases remained unmatched. The CDR3 loop spans 15 amino acids. CDR3: CASSFGTGGSNPLHF. CDR3 nucleotides: TGTGCCAGCAGTTTTGGGACAGGGGGTTCAAATCCCCTCCACTTT.

The chain is built from TRBV27 and TRBJ2-7; D possibly corresponds to TRBD2 (5 bases). The germline CDR1 and CDR2 sequences are MNHEY and SMNVEV (reference sequence). The ends were cut back, 6 bases at V and 6 bases at J, with 12 bases in the middle. The CDR3 runs to 12 residues. The CDR3 region has the DNA TGTGCCAGCAGCCAAACTAGTTCCGAGCAGTACTTC. Translation: CASSQTSSEQYF.

This clone has just a few counts. The genes are TRBV7-8 and TRBJ2-1; the D gene is possibly TRBD2 (5 bases). The ends were cut back, 4 bases at V and 3 bases at J, with 22 bases in the middle. The germline gives CDR1 SGHVS, CDR2 FQNEAQ. The CDR3 contains 18 residues. CDR3 sequence: CASSSRGGQIRDYNEQFF. In DNA form, the CDR3 reads TGTGCCAGCAGCTCCCGTGGTGGGCAGATACGGGACTACAATGAGCAGTTCTTC.

The gene calls are TRBV6-5 and TRBJ2-3; D might be TRBD1 (6 bases). V was trimmed by 7 bases and J by 6 bases, leaving 14 bases between them. In germline, CDR1 is MNHEY, CDR2 SVGAGI. CDR3 length: 13 amino acids. For the CDR3, the DNA is TGTGCCAGCATCGACCAGGGGCGGGATACGCAGTATTTT. Amino acids: CASIDQGRDTQYF.

This clone was counted a single time. This rearrangement joins TRBV21-1 to TRBJ1-2; TRBD1, the table's D call, lacks a check against the DNA. TRBV21-1 is marked as a pseudogene. The length of the CDR3 is 13 residues. The CDR3 DNA reads TGTGCCAGCAGCAACAGGGCAAACTATGGCTACACCTTC. Translating gives CASSNRANYGYTF.

The chain couples TRBV27 to TRBJ2-5; D not certain. V was cut by 5 bases and J by 6 bases, with 16 bases left in between. This CDR3 has 14 amino acids. Germline V gene data show CDR1 as MNHEY and CDR2 as SMNVEV (reference sequence). Here the CDR3 reads CASSARPAVQTQYF. CDR3 sequence (DNA): TGTGCCAGCAGTGCTAGGCCGGCGGTCCAGACCCAGTACTTC.

The chain links TRBV28 to TRBJ2-3; 8 nucleotides line up with TRBD1. The CDR3 extends over 12 amino acids. The germline V gene encodes CDR1 MDHEN and CDR2 SYDVKM. Trimming removed 8 bases from V and 10 bases from J; junction bases left unmatched: 8. This CDR3 is CASAMTGVAQYF. CDR3 sequence (DNA): TGTGCCAGCGCCATGACAGGGGTGGCGCAGTATTTT. Drawing the rest from reference TRBV28 and TRBJ2-3, the complete variable domain is DVKVTQSSRYLVKRTGEKVFLECVQDMDHENMFWYRQDPGLGLRLIYFSYDVKMKEKGDIPEGYSVSREKKERFSLILESASTNQTSMYLCASAMTGVAQYFGPGTRLTVL.

The gene calls are TRBV10-3 and TRBJ2-2; 8 bases are shared with TRBD1. CDR3 length: 14 residues. Trimming removed 10 bases from V and 3 bases from J; junction bases left unmatched: 7. In germline, CDR1 is ENHRY, CDR2 SYGVKD. The CDR3 protein is CATTGDGYTGELFF. CDR3 in DNA: TGTGCCACGACAGGGGACGGGTACACCGGGGAGCTGTTTTTT.

As to this clone: Mismatch with germline at one junction end may stem from a read error. The gene calls are TRBV13 and TRBJ2-7; 9 nucleotides align to TRBD2. The CDR3 has 13 amino acids. Germline-derived CDR1 and CDR2 are PRHDT and FYEKMQ (reference sequence). CDR3 loop: CASSFSSGKPGDF. The CDR3 DNA follows: TGTGCCAGCAGCTTTTCTAGCGGGAAGCCTGGGGACTTC.